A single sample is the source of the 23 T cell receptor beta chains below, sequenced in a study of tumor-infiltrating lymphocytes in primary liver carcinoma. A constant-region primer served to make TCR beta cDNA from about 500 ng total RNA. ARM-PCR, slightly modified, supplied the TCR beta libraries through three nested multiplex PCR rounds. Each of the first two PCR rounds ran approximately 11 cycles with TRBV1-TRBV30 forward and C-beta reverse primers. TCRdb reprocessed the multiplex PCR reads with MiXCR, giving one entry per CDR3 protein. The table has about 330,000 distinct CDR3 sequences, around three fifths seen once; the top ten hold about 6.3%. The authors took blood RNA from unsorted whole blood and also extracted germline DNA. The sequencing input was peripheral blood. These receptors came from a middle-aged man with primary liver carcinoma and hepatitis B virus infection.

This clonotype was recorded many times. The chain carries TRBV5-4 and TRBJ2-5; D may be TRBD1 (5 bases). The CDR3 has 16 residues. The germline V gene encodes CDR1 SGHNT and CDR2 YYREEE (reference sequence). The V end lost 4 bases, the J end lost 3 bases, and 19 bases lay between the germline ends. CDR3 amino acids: CASSHPPWGREETQYF. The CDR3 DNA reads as TGTGCCAGCAGCCACCCCCCCTGGGGCAGAGAAGAGACCCAGTACTTC.

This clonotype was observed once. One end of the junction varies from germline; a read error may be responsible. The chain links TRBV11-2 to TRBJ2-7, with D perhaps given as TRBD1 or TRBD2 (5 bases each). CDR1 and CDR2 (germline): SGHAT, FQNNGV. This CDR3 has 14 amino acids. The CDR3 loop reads CDSRLGTPDYEQYF. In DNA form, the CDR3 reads TGTGACAGCAGATTAGGGACCCCGGACTACGAGCAGTACTTC.

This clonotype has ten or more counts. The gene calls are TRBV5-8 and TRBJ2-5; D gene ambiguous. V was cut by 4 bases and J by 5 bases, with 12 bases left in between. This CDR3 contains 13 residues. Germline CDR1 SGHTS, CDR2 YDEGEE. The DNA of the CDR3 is TGTGCCAGCAGCAGAAACTATGCGGAGACCCAGTACTTC. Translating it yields CASSRNYAETQYF.

CDR3: CATRGITGSSQETQYF. CDR3 bases: TGTGCCACCAGGGGTATCACAGGGTCGAGCCAAGAGACCCAGTACTTC. The rearrangement uses TRBV24-1 and TRBJ2-5, with D tentatively TRBD1 (6 bases). The CDR3 length is 16 residues. From germline, CDR1 is KGHDR and CDR2 SFDVKD. V shed 7 bases and J shed 1 base, with 18 bases lying between them.

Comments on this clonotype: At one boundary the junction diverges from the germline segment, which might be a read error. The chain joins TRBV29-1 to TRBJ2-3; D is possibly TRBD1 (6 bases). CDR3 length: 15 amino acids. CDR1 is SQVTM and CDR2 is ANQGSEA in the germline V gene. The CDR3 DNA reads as TGCAGCGTCGCTCCCCCGGGACACCGCACAGATGCGCAGTATTTT. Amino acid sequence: CSVAPPGHRTDAQYF.

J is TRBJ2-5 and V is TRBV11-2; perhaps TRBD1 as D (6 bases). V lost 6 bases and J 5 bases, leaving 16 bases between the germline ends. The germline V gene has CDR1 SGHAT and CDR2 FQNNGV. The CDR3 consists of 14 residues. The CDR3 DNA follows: TGTGCCAGCAGGCTAGATGGGGGCTGGGAGACCCAGTACTTC. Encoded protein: CASRLDGGWETQYF.

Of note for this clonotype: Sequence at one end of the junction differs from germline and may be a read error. CDR3 sequence reads: CASSRDPSGLADTQNF. CDR3 sequence (DNA): TGTGCCAGCAGCCGAGATCCTAGCGGCCTCGCAGATACGCAGAATTTT. This chain uses TRBV4-2 with TRBJ2-3; 7 bases are shared with TRBD2. Germline-derived CDR1 and CDR2 are LGHNA and YNFKEQ. The CDR3 contains 16 residues.

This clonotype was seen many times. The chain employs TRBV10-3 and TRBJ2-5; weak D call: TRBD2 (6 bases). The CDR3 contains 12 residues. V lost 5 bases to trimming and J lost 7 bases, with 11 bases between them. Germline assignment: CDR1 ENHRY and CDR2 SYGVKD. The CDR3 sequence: CAISRLEGTQYF. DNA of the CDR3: TGTGCCATCAGTCGACTAGAGGGGACCCAGTACTTC.

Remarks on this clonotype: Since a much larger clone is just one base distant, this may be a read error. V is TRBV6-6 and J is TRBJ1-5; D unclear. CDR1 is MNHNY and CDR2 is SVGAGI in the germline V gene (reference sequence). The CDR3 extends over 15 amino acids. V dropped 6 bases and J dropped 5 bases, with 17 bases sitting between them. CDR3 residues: CASSSPHSFHQPQHF. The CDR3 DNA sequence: TGTGCCAGCAGCTCTCCGCACAGTTTCCATCAGCCCCAGCATTTT.

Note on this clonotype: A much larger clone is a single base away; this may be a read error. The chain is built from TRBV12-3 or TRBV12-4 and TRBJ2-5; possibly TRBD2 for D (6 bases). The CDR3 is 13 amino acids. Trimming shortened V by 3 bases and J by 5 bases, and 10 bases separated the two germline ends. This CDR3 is CASSLRDLETQYF. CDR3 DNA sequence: TGTGCCAGCAGTTTGAGGGACTTGGAGACCCAGTACTTC.

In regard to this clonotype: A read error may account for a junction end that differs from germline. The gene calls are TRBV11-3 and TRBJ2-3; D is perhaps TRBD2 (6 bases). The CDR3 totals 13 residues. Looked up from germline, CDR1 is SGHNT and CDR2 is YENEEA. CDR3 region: CAISGPFTDTRYF. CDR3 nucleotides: TGTGCCATCAGCGGGCCCTTCACAGATACGCGGTATTTT. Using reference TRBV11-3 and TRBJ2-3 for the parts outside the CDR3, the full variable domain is EAGVVQSPRYKIIEKKQPVAFWCNPISGHNTLYWYLQNLGQGPELLIRYENEEAVDDSQLPKDRFSAERLKGVDSTLKIQPAELGDSAVYLCAISGPFTDTRYFGPGTRLTVL.

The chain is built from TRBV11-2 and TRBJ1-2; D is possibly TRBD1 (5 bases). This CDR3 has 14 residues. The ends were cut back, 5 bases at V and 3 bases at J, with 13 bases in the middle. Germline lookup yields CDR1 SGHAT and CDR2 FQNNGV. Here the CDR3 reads CASSRPTEDYGYTF. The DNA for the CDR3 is TGTGCCAGCAGCCGTCCGACAGAGGACTATGGCTACACCTTC.

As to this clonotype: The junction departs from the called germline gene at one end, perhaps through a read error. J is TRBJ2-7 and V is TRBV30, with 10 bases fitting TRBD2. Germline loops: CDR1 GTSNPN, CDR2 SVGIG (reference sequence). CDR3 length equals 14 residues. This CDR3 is CAWRLAGSSYKQYF. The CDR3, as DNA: TGTGCCTGGAGACTAGCGGGAAGCTCCTACAAGCAGTACTTC. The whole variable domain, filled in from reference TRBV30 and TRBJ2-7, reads SQTIHQWPATLVQPVGSPLSLECTVEGTSNPNLYWYRQAAGRGLQLLFYSVGIGQISSEVPQNLSASRPQDRQFILSSKKLLLSDSGFYLCAWRLAGSSYKQYFGPGTRLTVT.

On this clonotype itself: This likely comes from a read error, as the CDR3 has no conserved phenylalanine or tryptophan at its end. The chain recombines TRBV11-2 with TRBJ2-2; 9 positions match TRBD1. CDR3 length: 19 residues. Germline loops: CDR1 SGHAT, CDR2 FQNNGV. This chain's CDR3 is CVSSLVPTGTGLSFGELFY. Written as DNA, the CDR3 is TGTGTCAGCAGCTTAGTCCCAACGGGGACAGGGTTAAGTTTCGGGGAGCTGTTTTAT.

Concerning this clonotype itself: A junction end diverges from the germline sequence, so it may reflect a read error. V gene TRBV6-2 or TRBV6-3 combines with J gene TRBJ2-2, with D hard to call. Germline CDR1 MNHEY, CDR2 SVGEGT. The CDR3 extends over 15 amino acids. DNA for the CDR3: TGTGCCAGCAGTTTTTCGGGTACTAACACCGAGGAGCTGTTTTTT. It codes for CASSFSGTNTEELFF.

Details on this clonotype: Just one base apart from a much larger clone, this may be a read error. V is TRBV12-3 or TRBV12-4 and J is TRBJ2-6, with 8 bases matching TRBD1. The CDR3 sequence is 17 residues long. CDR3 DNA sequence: TGTGTCAGCAGTTCCACTCACAGGGGGTCTGGGGCCAACGTCCTGACTTTC. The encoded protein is CVSSSTHRGSGANVLTF.

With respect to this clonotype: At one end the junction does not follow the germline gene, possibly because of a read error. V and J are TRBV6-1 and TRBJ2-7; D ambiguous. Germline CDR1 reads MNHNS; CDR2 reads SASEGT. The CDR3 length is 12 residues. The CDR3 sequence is CVSSESGYEQYF. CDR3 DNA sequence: TGTGTCAGCAGTGAATCCGGTTACGAGCAATACTTC.

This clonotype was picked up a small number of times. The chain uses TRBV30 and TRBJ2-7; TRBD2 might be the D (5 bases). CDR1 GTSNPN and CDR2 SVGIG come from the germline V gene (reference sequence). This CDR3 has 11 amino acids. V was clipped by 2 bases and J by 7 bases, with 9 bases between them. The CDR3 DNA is TGTGCCTGGAGTTTAGGAGGAGAGCAGTACTTC. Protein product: CAWSLGGEQYF.

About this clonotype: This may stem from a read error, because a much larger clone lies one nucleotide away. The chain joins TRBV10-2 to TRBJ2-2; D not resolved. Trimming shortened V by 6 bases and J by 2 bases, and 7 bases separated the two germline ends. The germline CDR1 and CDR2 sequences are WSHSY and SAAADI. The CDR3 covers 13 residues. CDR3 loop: CASSPSNTGELFF. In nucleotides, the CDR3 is TGCGCCAGCAGCCCAAGTAACACCGGGGAGCTGTTTTTT.

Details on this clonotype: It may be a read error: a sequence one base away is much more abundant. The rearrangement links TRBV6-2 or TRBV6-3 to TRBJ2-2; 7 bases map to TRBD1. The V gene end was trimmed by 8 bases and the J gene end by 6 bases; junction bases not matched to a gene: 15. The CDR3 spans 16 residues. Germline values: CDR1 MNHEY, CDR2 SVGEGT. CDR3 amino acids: CASGPGHRGSAGELFF. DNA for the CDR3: TGTGCCAGCGGACCAGGACACAGGGGTTCTGCCGGGGAGCTGTTTTTT.

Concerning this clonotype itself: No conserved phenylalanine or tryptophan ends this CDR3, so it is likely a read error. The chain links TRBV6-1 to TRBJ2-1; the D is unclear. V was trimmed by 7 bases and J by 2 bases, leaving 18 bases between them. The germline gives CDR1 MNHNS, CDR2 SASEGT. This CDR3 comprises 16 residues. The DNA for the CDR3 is TGTGCCAGCACCAAGACGGACGGCGGCACCTACAATGAGCAGTTCATC. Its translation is CASTKTDGGTYNEQFI.

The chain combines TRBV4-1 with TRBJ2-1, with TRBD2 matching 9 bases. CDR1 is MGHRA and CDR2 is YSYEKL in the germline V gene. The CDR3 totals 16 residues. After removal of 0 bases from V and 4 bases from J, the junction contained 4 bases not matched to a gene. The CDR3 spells CASSQESGRQYNEQFF. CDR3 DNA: TGCGCCAGCAGCCAAGAAAGCGGGAGGCAGTACAATGAGCAGTTCTTC.

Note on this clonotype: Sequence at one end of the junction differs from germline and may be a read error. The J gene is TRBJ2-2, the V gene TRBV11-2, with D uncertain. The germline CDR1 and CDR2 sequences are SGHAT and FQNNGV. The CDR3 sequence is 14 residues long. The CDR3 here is CASSLDRSTWELFF. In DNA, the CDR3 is TGTGCTAGCAGCTTAGATCGTAGCACCTGGGAGCTGTTTTTT.